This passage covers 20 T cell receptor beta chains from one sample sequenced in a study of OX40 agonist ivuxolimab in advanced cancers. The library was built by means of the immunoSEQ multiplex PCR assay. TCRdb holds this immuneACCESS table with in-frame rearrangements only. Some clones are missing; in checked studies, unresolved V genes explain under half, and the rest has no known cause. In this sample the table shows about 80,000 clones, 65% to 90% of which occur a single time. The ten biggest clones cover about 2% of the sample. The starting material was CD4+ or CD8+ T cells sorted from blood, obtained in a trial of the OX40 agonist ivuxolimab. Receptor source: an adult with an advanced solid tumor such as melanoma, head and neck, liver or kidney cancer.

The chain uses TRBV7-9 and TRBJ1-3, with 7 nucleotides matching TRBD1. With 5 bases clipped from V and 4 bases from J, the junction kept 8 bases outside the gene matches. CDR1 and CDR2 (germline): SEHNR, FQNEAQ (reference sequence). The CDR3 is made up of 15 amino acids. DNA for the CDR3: TGTGCCAGCAGCCGCCACAGGGGTTCAGGAAACACCATATATTTT. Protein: CASSRHRGSGNTIYF.

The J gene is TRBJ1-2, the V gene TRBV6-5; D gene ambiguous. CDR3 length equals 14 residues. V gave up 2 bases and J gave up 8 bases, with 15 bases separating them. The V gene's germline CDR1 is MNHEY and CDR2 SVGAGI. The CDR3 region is CASSYETVPRGYTF. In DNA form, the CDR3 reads TGTGCCAGCAGTTACGAGACGGTCCCTAGGGGCTACACCTTC.

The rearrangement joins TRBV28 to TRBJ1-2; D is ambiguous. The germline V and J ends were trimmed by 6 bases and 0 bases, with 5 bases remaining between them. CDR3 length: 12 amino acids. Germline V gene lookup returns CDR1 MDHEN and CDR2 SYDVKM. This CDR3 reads CASRGANYGYTF. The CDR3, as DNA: TGTGCCAGCAGGGGCGCTAACTATGGCTACACCTTC.

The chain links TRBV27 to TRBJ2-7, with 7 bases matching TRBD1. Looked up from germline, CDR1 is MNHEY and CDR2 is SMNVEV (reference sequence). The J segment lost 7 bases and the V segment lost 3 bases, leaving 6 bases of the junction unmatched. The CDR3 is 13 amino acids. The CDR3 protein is CASSFEGAGEQYF. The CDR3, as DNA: TGTGCCAGCAGTTTCGAGGGGGCGGGTGAGCAGTACTTC.

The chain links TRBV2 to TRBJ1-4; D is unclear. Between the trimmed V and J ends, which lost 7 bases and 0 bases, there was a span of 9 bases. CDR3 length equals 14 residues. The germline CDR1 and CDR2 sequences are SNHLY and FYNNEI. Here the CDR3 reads CASTPPTTNEKLFF. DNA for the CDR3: TGTGCCAGCACTCCCCCCACAACTAATGAAAAACTGTTTTTT. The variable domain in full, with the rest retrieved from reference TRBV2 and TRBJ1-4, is EPEVTQTPSHQVTQMGQEVILRCVPISNHLYFYWYRQILGQKVEFLVSFYNNEISEKSEIFDDQFSVERPDGSNFTLKIRSTKLEDSAMYFCASTPPTTNEKLFFGSGTQLSVL.

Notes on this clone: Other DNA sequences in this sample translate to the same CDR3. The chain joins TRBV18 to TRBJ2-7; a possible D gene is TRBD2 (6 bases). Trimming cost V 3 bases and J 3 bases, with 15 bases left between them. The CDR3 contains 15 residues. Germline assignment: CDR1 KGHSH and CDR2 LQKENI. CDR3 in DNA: TGTGCCAGCTCACCCATGGAGGGAAGTATCTACGAGCAGTACTTC. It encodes CASSPMEGSIYEQYF.

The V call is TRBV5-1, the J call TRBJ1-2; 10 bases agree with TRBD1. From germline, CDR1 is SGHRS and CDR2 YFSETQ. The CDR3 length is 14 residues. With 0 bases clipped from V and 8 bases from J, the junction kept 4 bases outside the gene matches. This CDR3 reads CASSLGQGASGYTF. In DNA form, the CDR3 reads TGCGCCAGCAGCTTGGGACAGGGGGCCTCGGGCTACACCTTC.

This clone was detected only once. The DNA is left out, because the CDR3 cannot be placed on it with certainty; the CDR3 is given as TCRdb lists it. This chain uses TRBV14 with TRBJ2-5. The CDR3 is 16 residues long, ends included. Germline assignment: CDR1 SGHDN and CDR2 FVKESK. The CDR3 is CASSQSFGAGQETQYF.

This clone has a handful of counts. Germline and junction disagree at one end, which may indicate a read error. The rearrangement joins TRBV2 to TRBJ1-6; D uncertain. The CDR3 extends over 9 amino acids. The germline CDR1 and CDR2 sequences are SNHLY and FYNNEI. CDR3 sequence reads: CASTPPPHF. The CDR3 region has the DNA TGTGCCTCCACCCCTCCCCCCCACTTT.

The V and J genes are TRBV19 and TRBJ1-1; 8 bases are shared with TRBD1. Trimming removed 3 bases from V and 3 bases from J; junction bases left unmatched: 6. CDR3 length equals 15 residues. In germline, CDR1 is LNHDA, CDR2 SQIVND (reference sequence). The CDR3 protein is CASSIPSGGYTEAFF. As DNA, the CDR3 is TGTGCCAGTAGTATTCCATCAGGGGGCTACACTGAAGCTTTCTTT. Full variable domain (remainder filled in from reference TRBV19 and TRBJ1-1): DGGITQSPKYLFRKEGQNVTLSCEQNLNHDAMYWYRQDPGQGLRLIYYSQIVNDFQKGDIAEGYSVSREKKESFPLTVTSAQKNPTAFYLCASSIPSGGYTEAFFGQGTRLTVV.

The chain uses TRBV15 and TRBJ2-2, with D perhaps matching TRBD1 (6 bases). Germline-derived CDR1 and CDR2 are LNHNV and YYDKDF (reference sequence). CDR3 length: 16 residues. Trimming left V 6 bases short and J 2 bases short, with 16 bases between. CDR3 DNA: TGTGCCACCAGTCGTCCAGGGGATACAAACACCGGGGAGCTGTTTTTT. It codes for CATSRPGDTNTGELFF.

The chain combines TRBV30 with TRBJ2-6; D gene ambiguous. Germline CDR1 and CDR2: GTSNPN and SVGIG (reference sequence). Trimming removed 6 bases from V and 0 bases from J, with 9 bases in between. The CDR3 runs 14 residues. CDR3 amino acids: CACPGFSGANVLTF. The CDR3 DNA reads TGTGCCTGTCCAGGATTCTCTGGGGCCAACGTCCTGACTTTC.

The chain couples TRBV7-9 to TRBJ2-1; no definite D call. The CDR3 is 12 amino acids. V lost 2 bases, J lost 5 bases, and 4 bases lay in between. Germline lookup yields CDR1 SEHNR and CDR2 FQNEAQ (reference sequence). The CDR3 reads CASSLINNEQFF. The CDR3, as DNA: TGTGCCAGCAGCTTAATAAACAATGAGCAGTTCTTC.

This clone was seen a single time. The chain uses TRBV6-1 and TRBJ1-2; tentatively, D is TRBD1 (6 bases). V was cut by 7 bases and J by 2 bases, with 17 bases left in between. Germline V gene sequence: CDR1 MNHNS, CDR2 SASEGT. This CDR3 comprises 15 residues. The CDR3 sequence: CASTPSQGRNYGYTF. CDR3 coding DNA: TGTGCCAGCACCCCCTCACAGGGTCGGAACTATGGCTACACCTTC.

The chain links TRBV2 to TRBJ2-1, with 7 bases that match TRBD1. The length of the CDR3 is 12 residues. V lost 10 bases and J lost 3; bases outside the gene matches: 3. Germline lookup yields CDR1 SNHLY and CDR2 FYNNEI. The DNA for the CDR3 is TGTGCCACAGGGGGATACTACAATGAGCAGTTCTTC. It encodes CATGGYYNEQFF.

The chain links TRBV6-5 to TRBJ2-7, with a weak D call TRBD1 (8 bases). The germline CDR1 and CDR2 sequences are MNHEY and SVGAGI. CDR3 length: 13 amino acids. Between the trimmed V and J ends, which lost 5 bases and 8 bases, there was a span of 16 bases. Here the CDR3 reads CASSVEQGGKQYF. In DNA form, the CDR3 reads TGTGCCAGCAGTGTGGAACAGGGGGGGAAGCAGTACTTC.

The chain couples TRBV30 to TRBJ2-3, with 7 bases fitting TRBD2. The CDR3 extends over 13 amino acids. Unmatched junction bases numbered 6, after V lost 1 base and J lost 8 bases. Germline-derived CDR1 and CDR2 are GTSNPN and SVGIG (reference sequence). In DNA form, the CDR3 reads TGTGCCTGGAGTGCCTTGGGGGGGGGTACGCAGTATTTT. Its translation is CAWSALGGGTQYF. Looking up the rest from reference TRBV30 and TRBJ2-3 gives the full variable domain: SQTIHQWPATLVQPVGSPLSLECTVEGTSNPNLYWYRQAAGRGLQLLFYSVGIGQISSEVPQNLSASRPQDRQFILSSKKLLLSDSGFYLCAWSALGGGTQYFGPGTRLTVL.

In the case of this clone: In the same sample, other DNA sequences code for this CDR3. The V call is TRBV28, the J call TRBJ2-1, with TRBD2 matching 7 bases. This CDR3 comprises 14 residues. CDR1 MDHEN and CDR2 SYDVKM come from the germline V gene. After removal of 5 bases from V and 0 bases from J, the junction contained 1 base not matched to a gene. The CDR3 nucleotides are TGTGCCAGCAGTCCGGGGGGCTCCTACAATGAGCAGTTCTTC. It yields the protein CASSPGGSYNEQFF.

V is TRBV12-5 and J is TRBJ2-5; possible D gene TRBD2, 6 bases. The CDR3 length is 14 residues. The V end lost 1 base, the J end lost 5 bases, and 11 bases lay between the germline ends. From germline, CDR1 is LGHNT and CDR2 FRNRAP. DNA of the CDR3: TGTGCTAGTGGTTTGGGGATGCGGGGTGAGACCCAGTACTTC. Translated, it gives CASGLGMRGETQYF.

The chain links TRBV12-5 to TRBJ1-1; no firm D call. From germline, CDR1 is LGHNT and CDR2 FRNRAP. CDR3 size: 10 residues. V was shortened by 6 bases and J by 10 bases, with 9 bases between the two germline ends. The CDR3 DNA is TGTGCTAGTGGACAGAGATTAGCTTTCTTT. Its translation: CASGQRLAFF.